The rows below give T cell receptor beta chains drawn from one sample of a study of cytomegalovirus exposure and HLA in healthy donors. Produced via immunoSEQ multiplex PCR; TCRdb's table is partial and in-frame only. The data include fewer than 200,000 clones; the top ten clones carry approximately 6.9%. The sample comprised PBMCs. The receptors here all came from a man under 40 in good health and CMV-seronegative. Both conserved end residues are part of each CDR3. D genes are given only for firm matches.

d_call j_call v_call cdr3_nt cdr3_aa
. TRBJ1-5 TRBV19 TGTGCCAGTAGTATCCTCGACAGCCACTATAGCAATCAGCCCCAGCATTTT CASSILDSHYSNQPQHF
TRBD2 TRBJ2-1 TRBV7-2 TGTGCCAGCAGCTTTTGGGGCGGGAGGGGGTACAATGAGCAGTTCTTC CASSFWGGRGYNEQFF
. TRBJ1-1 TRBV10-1 TGCGCCAGCAGTGCCTCAGGGAAAACTGAAGCTTTCTTT CASSASGKTEAFF
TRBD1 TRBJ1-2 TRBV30 TGTGCCTGGAGTGCCTATTGGGGGACAGGGGCCGAAAACTATGGCTACACCTTC CAWSAYWGTGAENYGYTF
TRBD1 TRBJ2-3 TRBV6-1 TGTGCCAGCAGCTCCGGACAGGGCACAGATACGCAGTATTTT CASSSGQGTDTQYF
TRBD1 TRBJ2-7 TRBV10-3 TGTGCCACCCTGGACAGGGGCTACGAGCAGTACTTC CATLDRGYEQYF
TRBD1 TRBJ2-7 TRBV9 TGTGCCAGCAGCGGGAGACAGGGGGGGTCCTACGAGCAGTACTTC CASSGRQGGSYEQYF
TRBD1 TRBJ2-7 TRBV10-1 TGCGCCAGCAGTGACGGACAGGAATACGAGCAGTACTTC CASSDGQEYEQYF
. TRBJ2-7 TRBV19 TGTGCCAGTAGTATGTACAGGGCCTCCTACGAGCAGTACTTC CASSMYRASYEQYF
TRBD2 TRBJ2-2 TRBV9 TGTGCCAGCAGCGTAGACGGGGGGGATTATCCCGGGGAGCTGTTTTTT CASSVDGGDYPGELFF
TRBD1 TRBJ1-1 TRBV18 TGTGCCAGCTCACCCGCGACAGGGGTTACTGAAGCTTTCTTT CASSPATGVTEAFF
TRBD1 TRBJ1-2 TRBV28 TGTGCCAGCAGTTCGGGGACAGGGCTAATCTATGGCTACACCTTC CASSSGTGLIYGYTF
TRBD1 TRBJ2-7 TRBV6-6 TGTGCCAGCAGGAAGGGACAGCCCCACGGGGAGCAGTACTTC CASRKGQPHGEQYF
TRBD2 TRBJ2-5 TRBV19 TGTGCCAGTAGTAGCCTAGCGGACCAAGAGACCCAGTACTTC CASSSLADQETQYF
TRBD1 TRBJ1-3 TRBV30 TGTGCCTGGAGTGCGGGACAGGGTGCATCTGGAAACACCATATATTTT CAWSAGQGASGNTIYF
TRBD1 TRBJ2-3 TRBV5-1 TGCGCCAGCAGCTTGGGGTGGACAGGAAGCACAGATACGCAGTATTTT CASSLGWTGSTDTQYF
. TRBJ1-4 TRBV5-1 TGCGCCAGCAGCTTGGTAGGAGGGATTGAAAAACTGTTTTTT CASSLVGGIEKLFF
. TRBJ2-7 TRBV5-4 TGTGCCAGCAGCGACGCGCGGGACAGCGGATACGAGCAGTACTTC CASSDARDSGYEQYF
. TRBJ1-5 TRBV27 TGTGCCAGCAGTAAAAACACCCAGCCCCAGCATTTT CASSKNTQPQHF
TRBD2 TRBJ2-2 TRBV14 TGTGCCAGCAGCCAATTAGGCGGGGGGGCGACCGGGGAGCTGTTTTTT CASSQLGGGATGELFF
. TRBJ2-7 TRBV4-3 TGCGCCAGCAGCCAAGATCCGGTTAGCGGAGTTAGCTACGAGCAGTACTTC CASSQDPVSGVSYEQYF
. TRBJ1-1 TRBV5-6 TGTGCCAGCAGCTTGGCAGACACTGAAGCTTTCTTT CASSLADTEAFF
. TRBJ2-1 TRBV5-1 TGCGCCAGCACGGGTGGCGGTAGCTCCTACAATGAGCAGTTCTTC CASTGGGSSYNEQFF
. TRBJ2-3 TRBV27 TGTGCCAGCAGGTTCTACGCGGGCACAGATACGCAGTATTTT CASRFYAGTDTQYF
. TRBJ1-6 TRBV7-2 TGTGCCAGCAGCTTACTACAGGGCGGTTCACCCCTCCACTTT CASSLLQGGSPLHF
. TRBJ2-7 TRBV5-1 TGCGCCAGCAGCTTGGATCGGTCGACAGCCCTCGAGCAGTACTTC CASSLDRSTALEQYF
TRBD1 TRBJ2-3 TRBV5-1 TGCGCCAGCAGCTTAGGGACAGGGGGAACAGATACGCAGTATTTT CASSLGTGGTDTQYF
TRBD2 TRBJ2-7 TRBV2 TGTGCCAGCAAAGTCGGGGGGATCTTCTACGAGCAGTACTTC CASKVGGIFYEQYF
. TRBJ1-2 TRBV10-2 TGCGCCAGCAGTGAGGGGAGGCACTATGGCTACACCTTC CASSEGRHYGYTF
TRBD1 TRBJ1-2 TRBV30 TGTGCCTGGAGTGCCGGACAGGGGGCAGAGGGCTACACCTTC CAWSAGQGAEGYTF
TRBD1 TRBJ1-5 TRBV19 TGTGCCAGTAGTTTGTACCGGACAGGGGGTATGGAGCAGCCCCAGCATTTT CASSLYRTGGMEQPQHF
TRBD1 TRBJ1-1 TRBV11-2 TGTGCCAGCAGCTTAGTAGGGACAGGGAACACTGAAGCTTTCTTT CASSLVGTGNTEAFF
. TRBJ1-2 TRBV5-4 TGTGCCAGCAGCCAGATACTAGAACGGACTGGCTACACCTTC CASSQILERTGYTF
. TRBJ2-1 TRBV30 TGTGCCTGGAGTGTAGGACAGTACAATGAGCAGTTCTTC CAWSVGQYNEQFF
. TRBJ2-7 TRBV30 TGTGCCTGGAGTCCACAGTTTCCCTACGAGCAGTACTTC CAWSPQFPYEQYF
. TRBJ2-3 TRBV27 TGTGCCAGCAGTTTTATAGCAGATACGCAGTATTTT CASSFIADTQYF
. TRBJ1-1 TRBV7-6 TGTGCCAGCAGCTTAGGGTTGGATACAGGGCTGAACACTGAAGCTTTCTTT CASSLGLDTGLNTEAFF
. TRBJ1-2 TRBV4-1 TGCGCCAGCAGCCCCCGATTAGGGGTCGGCTATGGCTACACCTTC CASSPRLGVGYGYTF